This is a list of T cell receptor beta chains from one sample in a study of T-cell reconstitution after alpha-beta-depleted transplantation in children. TCRdb recomputed calls from the PCR reads with MiXCR, one row per CDR3 protein. The sample includes about 460,000 distinct CDR3 sequences, under 15% of them seen just once. Here the sequenced sample was PBMCs from the stem cell graft donor, taken from the stem cell graft. The receptors shown here come from a human donor who donated a stem cell graft to a child with combined immunodeficiency. CDR3s include the opening cysteine and the closing phenylalanine or tryptophan. A D gene is named only where the DNA matches it firmly. Expanded clones are given a class, and other clones once, few, many or no size at all.

V gene	D gene	clone size	J gene	CDR3 protein	CDR3 DNA
TRBV28	TRBD2	few	TRBJ2-1	CASSLLSSGVKNEQFF	TGTGCCAGCAGTTTATTATCTAGCGGGGTTAAGAATGAGCAGTTCTTC
TRBV27	NA	NA	TRBJ2-1	CASSLMGGGLGEQFF	TGTGCCAGCAGTTTGATGGGGGGGGGCTTGGGTGAGCAGTTCTTC
TRBV10-3	TRBD1	NA	TRBJ2-2	CAISTTGRRAGELFF	TGTGCCATCAGTACGACAGGGAGAAGAGCCGGGGAGCTGTTTTTT
TRBV20-1	NA	few	TRBJ2-7	CSARRGGGHSYEQYF	TGCAGTGCTAGGCGAGGAGGGGGCCACTCCTACGAGCAGTACTTC
TRBV14	TRBD1	few	TRBJ2-1	CASSPRQGAEQFF	TGTGCCAGCAGCCCACGCCAGGGGGCTGAGCAGTTCTTC
TRBV5-6	TRBD2	NA	TRBJ2-4	CASSSVKTSLAGGPKNIQYF	TGTGCCAGCAGCTCCGTAAAGACGAGTCTAGCGGGAGGCCCCAAAAACATTCAGTACTTC
TRBV9	NA	NA	TRBJ2-7	CASSVGRGSYEQYF	TGTGCCAGCAGCGTAGGGCGGGGCTCCTACGAGCAGTACTTC
TRBV6-2/TRBV6-3	TRBD1	NA	TRBJ1-5	CASTIRTDRGGNQPQHF	TGTGCCAGCACTATACGTACGGACAGGGGTGGCAATCAGCCCCAGCATTTT
TRBV10-3	NA	many	TRBJ2-5	CAISEFRFGETQYF	TGTGCCATCAGCGAATTCCGGTTCGGGGAGACCCAGTACTTC
TRBV12-3/TRBV12-4	NA	many	TRBJ2-5	CASSFRVEETQYF	TGTGCCAGCAGTTTCCGGGTAGAAGAGACCCAGTACTTC
TRBV7-2	NA	NA	TRBJ2-1	CASSEQATEQFF	TGTGCCAGCAGCGAACAGGCTACTGAGCAGTTCTTC
TRBV4-3	NA	few	TRBJ1-4	CASSQEADATNEKLFF	TGCGCCAGCAGCCAAGAAGCGGATGCAACTAATGAAAAACTGTTTTTT
TRBV12-3/TRBV12-4	TRBD1	few	TRBJ1-2	CASSPLVQGTLYGYTF	TGTGCCAGCAGCCCCCTAGTACAGGGGACACTATATGGCTACACCTTC
TRBV6-2/TRBV6-3	NA	NA	TRBJ2-7	CASSATRVRGEQYF	TGTGCCAGCAGTGCCACCCGGGTCCGGGGAGAGCAGTACTTC
TRBV12-3/TRBV12-4	NA	few	TRBJ2-2	CASTPAGGELFF	TGTGCCAGCACCCCGGCGGGCGGGGAGCTGTTTTTT
TRBV5-4	TRBD1	NA	TRBJ2-7	CASSLDWTGGDEQYF	TGTGCCAGCAGCTTGGATTGGACAGGGGGGGACGAGCAGTACTTC
TRBV5-6	NA	NA	TRBJ2-2	CASSLGLAGPPGELFF	TGTGCCAGCAGCTTGGGACTTGCGGGGCCCCCCGGGGAGCTGTTTTTT
TRBV28	TRBD1	few	TRBJ1-6	CASAGQGENSPLHF	TGTGCCAGCGCCGGACAGGGGGAAAATTCACCCCTCCACTTT
TRBV7-2	NA	NA	TRBJ1-5	CASSGDIYQPQHF	TGTGCCAGCAGCGGGGACATTTATCAGCCCCAGCATTTT
TRBV7-9	TRBD1	NA	TRBJ1-5	CASSARTGDQPQHF	TGTGCCAGCAGCGCCAGAACAGGGGATCAGCCCCAGCATTTT
TRBV20-1	TRBD1	many	TRBJ2-7	CSARGDRDYEQYF	TGCAGTGCTAGAGGGGACAGGGACTACGAGCAGTACTTC
TRBV7-2	NA	few	TRBJ2-5	CASSPQIRQTQETQYF	TGTGCCAGCAGCCCCCAAATAAGACAGACACAAGAGACCCAGTACTTC
TRBV29-1	TRBD2	many	TRBJ2-7	CSVEDGTSGSYEQYF	TGCAGCGTTGAAGATGGGACTAGCGGCTCCTACGAGCAGTACTTC
TRBV29-1	TRBD2	NA	TRBJ2-5	CSIPLDGRGQETQYF	TGCAGCATCCCGCTCGACGGGAGGGGCCAAGAGACCCAGTACTTC
TRBV10-3	TRBD1	once	TRBJ1-5	CAIREDRTNQPQHF	TGTGCCATCAGAGAGGACAGGACCAATCAGCCCCAGCATTTT
TRBV5-1	NA	few	TRBJ1-3	CASSPGSNSGNTIYF	TGCGCCAGCAGCCCGGGAAGTAACTCTGGAAACACCATATATTTT
TRBV20-1	TRBD2	few	TRBJ2-3	CSAVPPSGGAIWDTQYF	TGCAGTGCCGTCCCACCTAGCGGGGGGGCCATTTGGGATACGCAGTATTTT
TRBV12-3/TRBV12-4	NA	many	TRBJ2-3	CASPRPGSTDTQYF	TGTGCCAGCCCCCGGCCGGGAAGCACAGATACGCAGTATTTT
TRBV7-9	NA	NA	TRBJ2-3	CASSRSSGLRTDTQYF	TGTGCCAGCAGCCGATCATCGGGGCTTCGCACAGATACGCAGTATTTT
TRBV6-5	TRBD2	few	TRBJ2-5	CASSYRDGGKETQYF	TGTGCCAGCAGTTACCGCGACGGGGGGAAAGAGACCCAGTACTTC
TRBV12-3/TRBV12-4	NA	NA	TRBJ2-1	CASRGPGVGPWREQFF	TGTGCCAGCAGAGGCCCGGGAGTGGGCCCATGGCGGGAGCAGTTCTTC